The 9 T cell receptor beta chains below all came from one sample that was sequenced in a study of vaccination effects on CD4 cells after COVID-19. These receptors' targets are unknown. Using viral peptide pools, the ViraFEST assay grew out antigen-specific CD4+ T cells prior to sequencing. Cells that had been cultured for 10 days were the source of isolated CD4+ T cells. The healthy vaccine recipients, who had no prior SARS-CoV-2 infection, showed negative nucleocapsid antibodies. Sequenced by immunoSEQ multiplex PCR; TCRdb stores in-frame clones only, minus some. The data contain around 71,000 clones, roughly three quarters of them singletons. Here the sequenced sample was CD4+ T cells from PBMCs cultured with HCoV-OC43 spike peptides, taken before COVID-19 vaccination. The sample's subset: HCoV-OC43 spike overlapping peptide pool stimulation. The receptors were gathered from a human donor who received a COVID-19 vaccine.

This sequence joins TRBV2 and TRBJ1-2, with no clear D. The germline V gene has CDR1 SNHLY and CDR2 FYNNEI. Trimming removed 6 bases from V and 6 bases from J, with 8 bases in between. This CDR3 is 11 amino acids long. The CDR3 DNA sequence: TGTGCCAGCAGGCTGACCCATGGCTACACCTTC. This encodes CASRLTHGYTF.

This clone was observed once. The chain recombines TRBV18 with TRBJ1-2, with 8 bases aligning to TRBD1. Germline V gene lookup returns CDR1 KGHSH and CDR2 LQKENI. The junction had 5 bases not matched to a gene; V was cut back by 8 bases and J by 0 bases. This CDR3 is 14 amino acids long. The CDR3 is CASLGQGANYGYTF. In nucleotides, the CDR3 is TGTGCCAGCCTTGGACAGGGAGCTAACTATGGCTACACCTTC.

V is TRBV18 and J is TRBJ1-3, with 11 bases identical to TRBD1. The CDR3 has 18 residues. The germline CDR1 and CDR2 sequences are KGHSH and LQKENI. J gave up 1 base and V 3 bases, and 8 bases lay outside the gene matches. CDR3 sequence reads: CASSPGQGALYSGNTIYF. CDR3 coding DNA: TGTGCCAGCTCACCCGGACAGGGGGCTCTCTATTCTGGAAACACCATATATTTT. Complete variable domain (other parts from reference TRBV18 and TRBJ1-3): NAGVMQNPRHLVRRRGQEARLRCSPMKGHSHVYWYRQLPEEGLKFMVYLQKENIIDESGMPKERFSAEFPKEGPSILRIQQVVRGDSAAYFCASSPGQGALYSGNTIYFGEGSWLTVV.

This chain links TRBV7-8 with TRBJ2-7; D perhaps matches TRBD2 (5 bases). Germline V lookup: CDR1 SGHVS, CDR2 FQNEAQ. Trimming shortened V by 0 bases and J by 7 bases, and 16 bases separated the two germline ends. The CDR3 is 15 amino acids. CDR3 sequence: CASSLALDGEREQYV. The CDR3 nucleotides read TGTGCCAGCAGCTTAGCGCTGGACGGGGAAAGGGAGCAGTACGTC.

The chain recombines TRBV6-2 or TRBV6-3 with TRBJ2-7; possible D gene TRBD1, 6 bases. Trimming took off 5 bases at V and 3 bases at J, with 11 bases between the two ends. CDR1 and CDR2 from the germline V gene are MNHEY and SVGEGT. This CDR3 comprises 13 residues. CDR3 sequence: CASSRTGLYEQYV. In nucleotides, the CDR3 is TGTGCCAGCAGTAGAACAGGGCTCTACGAGCAGTACGTC.

The chain is built from TRBV5-5 and TRBJ1-4; 7 bases line up with TRBD1. The CDR3 has 14 amino acids. Trimming removed 4 bases from V and 7 bases from J; junction bases left unmatched: 7. Per germline, CDR1 SGHKS and CDR2 YYEKEE (reference sequence). The CDR3 DNA is TGTGCCAGCAGCAGGACAGGTGTAGGTGAAAAACTGTTTTTT. As protein: CASSRTGVGEKLFF.

A few counts support this clone. This rearrangement joins TRBV5-1 to TRBJ1-2; TRBD1 is a possible D gene (5 bases). Germline assignment: CDR1 SGHRS and CDR2 YFSETQ. V lost 5 bases and J 2 bases, leaving 10 bases between the germline ends. The CDR3 has 13 residues. The CDR3 sequence: CASRPTENYGYTF. The CDR3 DNA reads as TGCGCCAGCAGACCGACAGAAAACTATGGCTACACCTTC.

This chain uses TRBV5-1 with TRBJ2-5, with TRBD1 identical over 7 bases. Germline-derived CDR1 and CDR2 are SGHRS and YFSETQ. V lost 2 bases to trimming and J lost 2 bases; unmatched junction nucleotides: 6. The CDR3 loop spans 15 amino acids. CDR3 bases: TGCGCCAGCAGCTTAAGAAACAGGGGTCAAGAGACCCAGTACTTC. This codes for CASSLRNRGQETQYF.

The chain combines TRBV11-2 with TRBJ2-7; no reliable D call. Germline CDR1 and CDR2: SGHAT and FQNNGV. This CDR3 has 13 amino acids. Trimming removed 5 bases from V and 4 bases from J, with 12 bases in between. This CDR3 reads CASSRRGEYEQYV. CDR3 DNA sequence: TGTGCCAGCAGCCGACGAGGAGAATACGAGCAGTACGTC.